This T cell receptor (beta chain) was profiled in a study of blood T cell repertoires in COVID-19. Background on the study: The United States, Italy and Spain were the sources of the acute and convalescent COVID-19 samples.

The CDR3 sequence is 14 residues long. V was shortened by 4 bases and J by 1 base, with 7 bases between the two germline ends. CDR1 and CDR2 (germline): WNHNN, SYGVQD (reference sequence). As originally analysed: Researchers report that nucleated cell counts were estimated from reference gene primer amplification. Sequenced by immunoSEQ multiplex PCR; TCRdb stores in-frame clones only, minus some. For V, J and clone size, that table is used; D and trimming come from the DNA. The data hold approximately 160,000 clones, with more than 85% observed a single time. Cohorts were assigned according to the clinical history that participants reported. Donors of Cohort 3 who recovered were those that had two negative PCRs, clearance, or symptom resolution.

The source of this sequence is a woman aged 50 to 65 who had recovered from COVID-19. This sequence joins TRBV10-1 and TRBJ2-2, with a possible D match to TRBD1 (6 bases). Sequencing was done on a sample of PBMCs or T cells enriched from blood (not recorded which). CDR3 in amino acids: CASSVGGNTGELFF. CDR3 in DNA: TGCGCCAGCAGTGTAGGGGGGAACACCGGGGAGCTGTTTTTT.